Each of the 11 T cell receptor beta chains below was sequenced from the same sample in a study of blood T cell repertoires in COVID-19. Measured with immunoSEQ multiplex PCR; TCRdb has only the in-frame clones, and not every one. This table has 140,000 or so clones, 90% appearing once. Material: peripheral blood. These receptors all stem from a woman at least 80 years old with acute or convalescent COVID-19.

The J gene is TRBJ2-3, the V gene TRBV7-9; no reliable D call. CDR1 is SEHNR and CDR2 is FQNEAQ in the germline V gene (reference sequence). Deletions cut 2 bases from V and 1 base from J, with 4 bases between. The CDR3 spans 13 residues. CDR3 sequence (DNA): TGTGCCAGCAGCTTAAGCGGCACAGATACGCAGTATTTT. Its protein is CASSLSGTDTQYF.

This sequence joins TRBV19 and TRBJ2-4; D is possibly TRBD2 (5 bases). The CDR3 extends over 12 amino acids. Trimming took 7 bases from V and 9 from J, leaving 13 bases between them. Germline CDR1 is LNHDA and CDR2 is SQIVND (reference sequence). The CDR3, as DNA: TGTGCCAGTATGGGATGGGCGGGCATTCAGTACTTC. It translates to CASMGWAGIQYF.

This clone was seen more than once but under ten times. The V call is TRBV4-3, the J call TRBJ2-5; 7 nucleotides align to TRBD1. After removal of 0 bases from V and 5 bases from J, the junction contained 6 bases not matched to a gene. The CDR3 length is 15 residues. Per germline, CDR1 LGHNA and CDR2 YSLEER. This CDR3 is CASSQDLDRRETQYF. For the CDR3, the DNA is TGCGCCAGCAGCCAAGATCTGGACAGGCGCGAGACCCAGTACTTC.

In its sample, this clone was seen once. CDR3 in amino acids: CASISGGKLFF. DNA of the CDR3: TGTGCCAGCATAAGTGGAGGAAAACTGTTTTTT. The rearrangement joins TRBV6-5 to TRBJ1-4, with D hard to call. V was pared by 7 bases and J by 10 bases, with 10 bases between. This CDR3 is built from 11 residues. Germline values: CDR1 MNHEY, CDR2 SVGAGI.

The chain uses TRBV27 and TRBJ1-6; D gene uncertain. The CDR3 is 16 residues long. Trimming stripped 0 bases from V and 0 bases from J, with 6 bases between. The germline V gene has CDR1 MNHEY and CDR2 SMNVEV (reference sequence). The CDR3 region has the DNA TGTGCCAGCAGTTTATCGGCTCACTCCTATAATTCACCCCTCCACTTT. This codes for CASSLSAHSYNSPLHF.

This chain joins TRBV30 and TRBJ1-1; D is unclear. Between the trimmed V and J ends, which lost 3 bases and 4 bases, there was a span of 12 bases. The CDR3 loop spans 13 amino acids. The germline CDR1 and CDR2 sequences are GTSNPN and SVGIG (reference sequence). The CDR3 here is CAWSQAAGTEAFF. The CDR3 bases are TGTGCCTGGAGCCAGGCGGCGGGCACTGAAGCTTTCTTT.

The chain has TRBV19 and TRBJ1-1; 9 bases line up with TRBD1. Looked up from germline, CDR1 is LNHDA and CDR2 is SQIVND (reference sequence). This CDR3 is built from 14 residues. V was pared by 6 bases and J by 0 bases, with 2 bases of the junction left unmatched. CDR3 region: CASRRDRVNTEAFF. In DNA, the CDR3 is TGTGCCAGTAGAAGGGACAGGGTGAACACTGAAGCTTTCTTT.

The rearrangement uses TRBV19 and TRBJ2-7; TRBD1 matches at 10 bases. In germline, CDR1 is LNHDA, CDR2 SQIVND (reference sequence). The CDR3 loop spans 15 amino acids. V was pared by 4 bases and J by 6 bases, with 9 bases of the junction left unmatched. CDR3 in amino acids: CASSTRDRGLLEQYF. DNA of the CDR3: TGTGCCAGTAGTACCCGGGACAGGGGACTTCTCGAGCAGTACTTC.

The J gene is TRBJ2-7, the V gene TRBV30; possible D gene TRBD2, 5 bases. From germline, CDR1 is GTSNPN and CDR2 SVGIG (reference sequence). The CDR3 consists of 13 residues. The ends were cut back, 6 bases at V and 6 bases at J, with 18 bases in the middle. As DNA, the CDR3 is TGTGCCTGTTCTCGGGCCACCGAGGGCGAGCAGTACTTC. This gives the protein CACSRATEGEQYF. Drawing the rest from reference TRBV30 and TRBJ2-7, the complete variable domain is SQTIHQWPATLVQPVGSPLSLECTVEGTSNPNLYWYRQAAGRGLQLLFYSVGIGQISSEVPQNLSASRPQDRQFILSSKKLLLSDSGFYLCACSRATEGEQYFGPGTRLTVT.

V usage is TRBV7-6 and J usage is TRBJ1-3; 8 bases map to TRBD1. Trimming at V came to 5 bases and at J to 3 bases, leaving 9 bases not matched to a gene. This CDR3 region has 16 residues. Germline CDR1 is SGHVS and CDR2 is FNYEAQ. CDR3 bases: TGTGCCAGCAGCCCGACGCAGGGGGCGCTTGGAAACACCATATATTTT. Amino acids: CASSPTQGALGNTIYF.

The CDR3 loop is CASSYRHASGNTIYF. In nucleotides, the CDR3 is TGTGCCAGCAGCTACCGACACGCCTCTGGAAACACCATATATTTT. The chain uses TRBV7-2 and TRBJ1-3, with D uncertain. The V end lost 4 bases, the J end lost 0 bases, and 10 bases lay between the germline ends. Germline CDR1 is SGHTA and CDR2 is FQGNSA. The CDR3 has 15 residues.